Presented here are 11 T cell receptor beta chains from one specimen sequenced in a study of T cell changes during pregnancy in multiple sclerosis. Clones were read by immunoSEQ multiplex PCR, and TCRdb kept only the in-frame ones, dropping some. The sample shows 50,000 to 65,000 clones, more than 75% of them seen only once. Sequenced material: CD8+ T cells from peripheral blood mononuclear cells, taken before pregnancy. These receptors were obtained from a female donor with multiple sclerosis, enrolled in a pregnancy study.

CDR3 protein: CASSQDRQNNEKLFF. In nucleotides, the CDR3 is TGTGCCAGCAGCCAAGACCGACAGAATAATGAAAAACTGTTTTTT. The chain has TRBV14 and TRBJ1-4; tentative D call: TRBD1 (5 bases). Between the trimmed V and J ends, which lost 0 bases and 4 bases, there was a span of 9 bases. The CDR3 extends over 15 amino acids. Germline V CDR1 and CDR2: SGHDN, FVKESK.

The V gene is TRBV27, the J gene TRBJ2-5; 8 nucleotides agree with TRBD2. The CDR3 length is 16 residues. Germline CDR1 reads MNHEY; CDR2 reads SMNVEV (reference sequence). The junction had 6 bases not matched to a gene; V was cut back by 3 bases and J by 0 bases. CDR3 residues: CASSFLASGHQETQYF. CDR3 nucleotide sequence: TGTGCCAGCAGTTTTCTCGCTAGCGGGCACCAAGAGACCCAGTACTTC.

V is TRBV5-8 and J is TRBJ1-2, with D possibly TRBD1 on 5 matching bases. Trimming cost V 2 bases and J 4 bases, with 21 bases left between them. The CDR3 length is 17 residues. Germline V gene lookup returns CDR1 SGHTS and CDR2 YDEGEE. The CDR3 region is CASSLIFRGKRAYGYTF. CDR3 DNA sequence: TGTGCCAGCAGCTTAATTTTTCGGGGGAAGAGGGCCTATGGCTACACCTTC.

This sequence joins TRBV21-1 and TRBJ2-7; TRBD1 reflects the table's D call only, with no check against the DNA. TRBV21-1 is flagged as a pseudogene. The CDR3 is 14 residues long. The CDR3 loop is CASGPGTEPYEQYF. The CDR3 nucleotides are TGTGCCAGCGGACCGGGGACAGAACCCTACGAGCAGTACTTC.

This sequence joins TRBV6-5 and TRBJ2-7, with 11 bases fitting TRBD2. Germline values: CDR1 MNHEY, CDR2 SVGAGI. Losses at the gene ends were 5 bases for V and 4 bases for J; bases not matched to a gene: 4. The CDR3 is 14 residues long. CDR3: CASSKLAGEYEQYF. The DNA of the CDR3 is TGTGCCAGCAGTAAACTAGCGGGGGAATACGAGCAGTACTTC.

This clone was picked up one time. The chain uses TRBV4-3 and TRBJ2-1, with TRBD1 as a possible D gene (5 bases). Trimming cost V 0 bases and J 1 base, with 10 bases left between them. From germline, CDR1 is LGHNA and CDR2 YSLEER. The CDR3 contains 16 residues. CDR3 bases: TGCGCCAGCAGCCAAGAACACAGGCAGTCCTACAATGAGCAGTTCTTC. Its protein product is CASSQEHRQSYNEQFF.

The CDR3 loop is CASSLLGGEETQYF. For the CDR3, the DNA is TGTGCCAGCAGTTTATTAGGGGGCGAAGAGACCCAGTACTTC. The chain links TRBV27 to TRBJ2-5; 7 positions match TRBD1. V shed 1 base and J 3 bases; nucleotides not matched to a gene: 2. Germline-derived CDR1 and CDR2 are MNHEY and SMNVEV (reference sequence). The CDR3 is 14 residues long.

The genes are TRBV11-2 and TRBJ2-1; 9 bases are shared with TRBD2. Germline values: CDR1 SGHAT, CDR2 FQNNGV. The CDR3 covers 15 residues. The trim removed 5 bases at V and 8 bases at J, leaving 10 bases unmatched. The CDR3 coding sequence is TGTGCCAGCAGCCTCGGGGCGGGGGGGCTGGATGAGCAGTTCTTC. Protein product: CASSLGAGGLDEQFF. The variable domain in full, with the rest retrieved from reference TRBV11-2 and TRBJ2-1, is EAGVAQSPRYKIIEKRQSVAFWCNPISGHATLYWYQQILGQGPKLLIQFQNNGVVDDSQLPKDRFSAERLKGVDSTLKIQPAKLEDSAVYLCASSLGAGGLDEQFFGPGTRLTVL.

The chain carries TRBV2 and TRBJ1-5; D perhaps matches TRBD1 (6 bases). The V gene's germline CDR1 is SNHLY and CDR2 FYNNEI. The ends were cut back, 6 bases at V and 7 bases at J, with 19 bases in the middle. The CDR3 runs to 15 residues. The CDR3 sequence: CASSNIGGAKQPQHF. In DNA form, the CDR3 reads TGTGCCAGCAGCAATATAGGGGGGGCAAAACAGCCCCAGCATTTT.

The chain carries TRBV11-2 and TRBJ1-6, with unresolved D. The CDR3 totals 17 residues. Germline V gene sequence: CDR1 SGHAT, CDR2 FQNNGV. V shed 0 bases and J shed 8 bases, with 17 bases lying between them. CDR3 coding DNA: TGTGCCAGCAGCTTAGATCTCGAAACTCCTTCCCATTCACCCCTCCACTTT. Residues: CASSLDLETPSHSPLHF.

CDR3 sequence (DNA): TGTGCCAGCAGCTTAGAGCTAGCGGGGGGGCGCTACGAGCAGTACTTC. Amino acids: CASSLELAGGRYEQYF. The V gene is TRBV11-2, the J gene TRBJ2-7; 12 nucleotides line up with TRBD2. J gave up 3 bases and V 0 bases, and 3 bases lay outside the gene matches. Germline CDR1 reads SGHAT; CDR2 reads FQNNGV. The CDR3 is 16 amino acids. Full variable domain (missing parts from reference TRBV11-2 and TRBJ2-7): EAGVAQSPRYKIIEKRQSVAFWCNPISGHATLYWYQQILGQGPKLLIQFQNNGVVDDSQLPKDRFSAERLKGVDSTLKIQPAKLEDSAVYLCASSLELAGGRYEQYFGPGTRLTVT.